The entry below gives a single TCR beta chain sequence along with its context. Its antigen remains unknown. This record comes from a study of blood T cells in healthy people across ages. The study's findings and limits: The fall in TCR beta diversity per million T cells was roughly linear with age.

The authors ran a second PCR of 7 to 11 cycles using a sample-barcoded 5' primer and a J-beta primer mix. TCRdb re-called the 5' RACE reads through MiXCR, storing one row per CDR3 protein. This repertoire shows about 970,000 distinct CDR3 sequences, just over 50% found once; its top ten account for 20% to 25%. The people who gave samples were healthy Caucasians from Russia, aged about 6 to 95. This CDR3 is built from 17 residues. CDR1 and CDR2 from the germline V gene are SNHLY and FYNNEI. V was pared by 0 bases and J by 4 bases, with 18 bases between. Sequenced input: blood. The receptor was isolated from a woman aged 55-69 years in good health. The chain recombines TRBV2 with TRBJ1-2; the D is unclear. Written as DNA, the CDR3 is TGTGCCAGCAGTGAAGCGCTTATCGGGCGGAACCGCTATGGCTACACCTTC. It is translated as CASSEALIGRNRYGYTF. Looking up the rest from reference TRBV2 and TRBJ1-2 gives the full variable domain: EPEVTQTPSHQVTQMGQEVILRCVPISNHLYFYWYRQILGQKVEFLVSFYNNEISEKSEIFDDQFSVERPDGSNFTLKIRSTKLEDSAMYFCASSEALIGRNRYGYTFGSGTRLTVV.